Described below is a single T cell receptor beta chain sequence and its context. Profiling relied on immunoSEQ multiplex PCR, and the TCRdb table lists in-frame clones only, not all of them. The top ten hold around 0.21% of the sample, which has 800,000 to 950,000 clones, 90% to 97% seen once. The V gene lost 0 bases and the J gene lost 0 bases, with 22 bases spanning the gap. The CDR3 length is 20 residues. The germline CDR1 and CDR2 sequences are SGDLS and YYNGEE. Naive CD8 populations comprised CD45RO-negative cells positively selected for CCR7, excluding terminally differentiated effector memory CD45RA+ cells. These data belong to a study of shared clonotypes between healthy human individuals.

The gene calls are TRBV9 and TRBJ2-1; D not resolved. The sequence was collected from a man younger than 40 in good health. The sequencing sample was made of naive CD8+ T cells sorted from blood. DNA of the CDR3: TGTGCCAGCAGCGTAGACCCGACCGAACTTTGGGCAAACTCCTACAATGAGCAGTTCTTC. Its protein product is CASSVDPTELWANSYNEQFF.